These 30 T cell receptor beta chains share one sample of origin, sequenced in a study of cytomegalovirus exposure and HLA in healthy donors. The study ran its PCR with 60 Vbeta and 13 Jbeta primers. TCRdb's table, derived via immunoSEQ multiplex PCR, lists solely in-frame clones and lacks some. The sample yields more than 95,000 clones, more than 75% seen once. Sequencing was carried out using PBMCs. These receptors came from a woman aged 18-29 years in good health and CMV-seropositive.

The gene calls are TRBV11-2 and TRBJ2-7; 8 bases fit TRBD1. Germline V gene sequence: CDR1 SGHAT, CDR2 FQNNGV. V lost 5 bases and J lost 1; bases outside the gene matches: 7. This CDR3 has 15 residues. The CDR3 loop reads CASSTGQGGSYEQYF. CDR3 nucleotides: TGTGCCAGCAGCACCGGACAGGGAGGATCCTACGAGCAGTACTTC.

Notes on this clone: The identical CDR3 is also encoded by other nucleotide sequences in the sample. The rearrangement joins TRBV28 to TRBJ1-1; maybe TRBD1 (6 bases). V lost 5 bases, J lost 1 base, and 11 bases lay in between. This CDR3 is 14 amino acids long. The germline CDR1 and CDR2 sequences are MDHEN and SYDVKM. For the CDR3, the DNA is TGTGCCAGCAGTAGACACAGGGAGAACACTGAAGCTTTCTTT. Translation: CASSRHRENTEAFF.

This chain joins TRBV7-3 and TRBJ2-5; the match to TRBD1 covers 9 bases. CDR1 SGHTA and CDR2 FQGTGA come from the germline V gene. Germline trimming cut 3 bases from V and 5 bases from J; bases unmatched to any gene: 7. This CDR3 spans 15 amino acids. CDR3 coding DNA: TGTGCCAGCAGCTTGGGACAGGGCCAGGGGGAGACCCAGTACTTC. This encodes CASSLGQGQGETQYF.

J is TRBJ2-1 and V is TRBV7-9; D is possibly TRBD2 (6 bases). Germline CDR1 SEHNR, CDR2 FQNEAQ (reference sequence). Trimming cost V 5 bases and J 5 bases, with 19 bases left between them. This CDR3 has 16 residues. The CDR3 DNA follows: TGTGCCAGCAGCGGTCGAGTAGGGAGGTTGGACAATGAGCAGTTCTTC. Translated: CASSGRVGRLDNEQFF.

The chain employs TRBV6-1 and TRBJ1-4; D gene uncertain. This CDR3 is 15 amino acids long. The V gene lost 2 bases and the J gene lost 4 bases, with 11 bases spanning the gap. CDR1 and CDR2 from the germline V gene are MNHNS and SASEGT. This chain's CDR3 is CASSETTGFNEKLFF. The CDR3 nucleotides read TGTGCCAGCAGTGAAACGACGGGTTTTAATGAAAAACTGTTTTTT.

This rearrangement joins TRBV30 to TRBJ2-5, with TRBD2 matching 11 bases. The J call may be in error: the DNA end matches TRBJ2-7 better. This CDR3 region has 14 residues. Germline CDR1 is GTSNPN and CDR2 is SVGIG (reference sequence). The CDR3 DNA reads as TGTGCCTGGAGTTTAGCGGGAGGGCCCTACGAGCAGTACTTC. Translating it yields CAWSLAGGPYEQYF.

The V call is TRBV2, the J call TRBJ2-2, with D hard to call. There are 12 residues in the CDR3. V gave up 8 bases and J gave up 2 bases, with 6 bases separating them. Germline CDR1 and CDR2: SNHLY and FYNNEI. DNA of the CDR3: TGTGCCAGCTACAGCAACACCGGGGAGCTGTTTTTT. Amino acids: CASYSNTGELFF.

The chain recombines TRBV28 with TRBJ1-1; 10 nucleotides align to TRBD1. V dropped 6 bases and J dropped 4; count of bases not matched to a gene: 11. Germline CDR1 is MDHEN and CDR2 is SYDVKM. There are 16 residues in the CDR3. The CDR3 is CASRADRGPLATEAFF. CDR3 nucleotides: TGTGCCAGCAGAGCTGACAGGGGGCCATTGGCCACTGAAGCTTTCTTT.

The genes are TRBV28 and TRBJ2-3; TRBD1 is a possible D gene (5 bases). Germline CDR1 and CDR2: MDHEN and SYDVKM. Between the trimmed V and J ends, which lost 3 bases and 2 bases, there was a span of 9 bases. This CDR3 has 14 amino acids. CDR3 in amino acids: CASSFGQLTDTQYF. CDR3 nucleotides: TGTGCCAGCAGTTTCGGACAACTCACAGATACGCAGTATTTT.

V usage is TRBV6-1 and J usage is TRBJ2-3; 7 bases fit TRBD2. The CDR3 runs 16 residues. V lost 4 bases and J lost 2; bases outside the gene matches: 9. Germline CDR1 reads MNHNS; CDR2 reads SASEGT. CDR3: CASSVRLAEITDTQYF. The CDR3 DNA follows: TGTGCCAGCAGTGTCCGGCTAGCGGAGATCACAGATACGCAGTATTTT.

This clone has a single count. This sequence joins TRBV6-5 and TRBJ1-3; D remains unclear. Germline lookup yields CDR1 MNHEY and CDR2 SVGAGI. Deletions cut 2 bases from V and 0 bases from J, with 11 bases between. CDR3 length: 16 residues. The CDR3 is CASSYPSATSGNTIYF. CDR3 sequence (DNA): TGTGCCAGCAGTTACCCTTCAGCGACCTCTGGAAACACCATATATTTT.

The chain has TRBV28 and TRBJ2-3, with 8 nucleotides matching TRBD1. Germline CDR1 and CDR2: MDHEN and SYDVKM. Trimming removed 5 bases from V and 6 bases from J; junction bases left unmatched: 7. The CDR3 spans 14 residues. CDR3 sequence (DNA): TGTGCCAGCAGTCTTGGACAGGGACTTGATACGCAGTATTTT. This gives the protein CASSLGQGLDTQYF.

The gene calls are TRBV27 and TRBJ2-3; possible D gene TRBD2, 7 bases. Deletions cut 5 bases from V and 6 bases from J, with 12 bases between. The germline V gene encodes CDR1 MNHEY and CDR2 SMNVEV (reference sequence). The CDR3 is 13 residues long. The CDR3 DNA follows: TGTGCCAGCAGTGTAGGGGGAGGGGATACGCAGTATTTT. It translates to CASSVGGGDTQYF.

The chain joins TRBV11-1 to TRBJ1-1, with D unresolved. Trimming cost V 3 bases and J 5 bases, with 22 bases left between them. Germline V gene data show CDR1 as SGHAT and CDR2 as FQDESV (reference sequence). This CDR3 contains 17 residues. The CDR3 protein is CASSFAKWTEARTEAFF. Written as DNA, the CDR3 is TGTGCCAGCAGCTTCGCTAAGTGGACGGAGGCTAGGACTGAAGCTTTCTTT.

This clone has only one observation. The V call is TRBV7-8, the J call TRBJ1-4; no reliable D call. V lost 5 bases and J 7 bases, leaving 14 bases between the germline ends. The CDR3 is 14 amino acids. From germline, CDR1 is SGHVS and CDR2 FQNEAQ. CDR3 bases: TGTGCCAGCAGCCGCGGTCCGGTTGGTGAAAAACTGTTTTTT. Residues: CASSRGPVGEKLFF.

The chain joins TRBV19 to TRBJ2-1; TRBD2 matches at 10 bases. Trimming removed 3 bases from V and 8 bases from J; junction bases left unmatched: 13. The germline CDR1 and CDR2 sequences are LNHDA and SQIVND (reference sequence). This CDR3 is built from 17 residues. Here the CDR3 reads CASSMGLAGVGRDEQFF. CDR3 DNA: TGTGCCAGTAGTATGGGGCTAGCGGGAGTCGGGCGGGATGAGCAGTTCTTC.

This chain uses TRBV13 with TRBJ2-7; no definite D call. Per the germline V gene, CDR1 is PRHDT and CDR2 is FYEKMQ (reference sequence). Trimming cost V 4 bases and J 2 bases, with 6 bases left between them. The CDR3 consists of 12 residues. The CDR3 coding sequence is TGTGCCAGCAGCTCCTCCCCCTACGAGCAGTACTTC. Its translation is CASSSSPYEQYF.

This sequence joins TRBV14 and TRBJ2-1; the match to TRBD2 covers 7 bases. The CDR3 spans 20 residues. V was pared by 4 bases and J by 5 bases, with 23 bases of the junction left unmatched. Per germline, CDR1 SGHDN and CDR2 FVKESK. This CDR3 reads CASSPSRGRVRSDLDNEQFF. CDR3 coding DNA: TGTGCCAGCAGCCCATCCCGGGGGAGGGTGAGGTCGGACCTAGACAATGAGCAGTTCTTC.

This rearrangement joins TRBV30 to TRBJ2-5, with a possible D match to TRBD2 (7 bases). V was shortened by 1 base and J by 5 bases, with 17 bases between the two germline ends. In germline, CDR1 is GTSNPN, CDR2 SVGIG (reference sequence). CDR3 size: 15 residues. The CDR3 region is CAWSGVAGAGETQYF. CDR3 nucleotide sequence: TGTGCCTGGAGTGGGGTGGCGGGGGCGGGGGAGACCCAGTACTTC.

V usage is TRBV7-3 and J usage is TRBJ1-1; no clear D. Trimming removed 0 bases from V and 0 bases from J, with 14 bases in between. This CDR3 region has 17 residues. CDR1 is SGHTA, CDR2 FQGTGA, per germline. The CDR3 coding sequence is TGTGCCAGCAGCTTAACCGGAGACTTATTTGTGAACACTGAAGCTTTCTTT. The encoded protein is CASSLTGDLFVNTEAFF. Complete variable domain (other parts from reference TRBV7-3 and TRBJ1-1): GAGVSQTPSNKVTEKGKYVELRCDPISGHTALYWYRQSLGQGPEFLIYFQGTGAADDSGLPNDRFFAVRPEGSVSTLKIQRTERGDSAVYLCASSLTGDLFVNTEAFFGQGTRLTVV.

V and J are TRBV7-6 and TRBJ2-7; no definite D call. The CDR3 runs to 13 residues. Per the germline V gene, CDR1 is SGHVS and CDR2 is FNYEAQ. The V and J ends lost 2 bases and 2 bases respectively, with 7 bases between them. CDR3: CASSLSPAYEQYF. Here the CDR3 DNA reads TGTGCCAGCAGCTTATCCCCAGCCTACGAGCAGTACTTC.

DNA for the CDR3: TGTGCCTGGAGTAACGCCGGGGAGGGCACCTTC. Protein product: CAWSNAGEGTF. V and J are TRBV30 and TRBJ1-2, with D hard to call. The germline V gene has CDR1 GTSNPN and CDR2 SVGIG (reference sequence). V was clipped by 2 bases and J by 13 bases, with 14 bases between them. The CDR3 extends over 11 amino acids.

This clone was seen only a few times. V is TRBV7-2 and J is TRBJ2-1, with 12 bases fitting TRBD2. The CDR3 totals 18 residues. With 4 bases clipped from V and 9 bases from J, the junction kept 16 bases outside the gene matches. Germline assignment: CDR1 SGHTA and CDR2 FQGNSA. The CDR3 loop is CASSSTKPGLAGLGEQFF. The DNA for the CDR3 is TGTGCCAGCAGCTCCACGAAGCCAGGACTAGCGGGATTGGGTGAGCAGTTCTTC.

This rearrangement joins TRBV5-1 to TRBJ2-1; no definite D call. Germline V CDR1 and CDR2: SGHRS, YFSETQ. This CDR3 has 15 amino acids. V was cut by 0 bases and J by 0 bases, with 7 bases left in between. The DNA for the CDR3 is TGCGCCAGCAGCTTGGTAGAGAGCTCCTACAATGAGCAGTTCTTC. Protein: CASSLVESSYNEQFF.

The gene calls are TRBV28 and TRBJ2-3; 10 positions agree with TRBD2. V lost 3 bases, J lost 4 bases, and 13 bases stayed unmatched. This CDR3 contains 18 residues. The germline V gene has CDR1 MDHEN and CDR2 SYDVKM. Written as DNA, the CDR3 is TGTGCCAGCAGTTTCGGGCTAGCGGGAGCCCCGAGGCCAGATACGCAGTATTTT. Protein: CASSFGLAGAPRPDTQYF.

The CDR3 bases are TGTGCCAGCAGCTTAAGGTCAAACAGCGGGGTCAATGAGCAGTTCTTC. Protein sequence: CASSLRSNSGVNEQFF. The V gene is TRBV7-6, the J gene TRBJ2-1; 7 bases are shared with TRBD2. Germline loops: CDR1 SGHVS, CDR2 FNYEAQ. The CDR3 has 16 residues. Trimming cost V 2 bases and J 6 bases; bases outside gene matches: 10.

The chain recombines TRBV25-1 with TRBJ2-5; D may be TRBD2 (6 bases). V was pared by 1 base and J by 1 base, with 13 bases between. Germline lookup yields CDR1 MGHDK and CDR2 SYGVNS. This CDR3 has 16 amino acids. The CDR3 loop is CASSESAGRIQETQYF. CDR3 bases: TGTGCCAGCAGTGAATCGGCGGGACGGATCCAAGAGACCCAGTACTTC.

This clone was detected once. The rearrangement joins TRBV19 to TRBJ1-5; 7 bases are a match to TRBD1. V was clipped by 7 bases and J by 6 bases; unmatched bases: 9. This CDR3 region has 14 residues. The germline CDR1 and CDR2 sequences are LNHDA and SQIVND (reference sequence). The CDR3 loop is CASTPLDRAQPQHF. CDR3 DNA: TGTGCCAGTACCCCGTTAGACAGGGCTCAGCCCCAGCATTTT. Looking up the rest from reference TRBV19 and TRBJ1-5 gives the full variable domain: DGGITQSPKYLFRKEGQNVTLSCEQNLNHDAMYWYRQDPGQGLRLIYYSQIVNDFQKGDIAEGYSVSREKKESFPLTVTSAQKNPTAFYLCASTPLDRAQPQHFGDGTRLSIL.

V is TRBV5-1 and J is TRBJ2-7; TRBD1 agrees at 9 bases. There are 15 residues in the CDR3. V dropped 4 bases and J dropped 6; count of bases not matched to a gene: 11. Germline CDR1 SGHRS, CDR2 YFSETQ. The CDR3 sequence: CASSVRSGTGSEQYF. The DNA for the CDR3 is TGCGCCAGCAGCGTCCGGTCAGGGACAGGGAGCGAGCAGTACTTC.

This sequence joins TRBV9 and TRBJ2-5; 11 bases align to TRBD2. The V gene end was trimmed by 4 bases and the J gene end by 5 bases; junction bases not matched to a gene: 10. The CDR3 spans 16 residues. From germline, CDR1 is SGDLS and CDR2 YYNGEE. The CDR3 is CASSSPLAGGGETQYF. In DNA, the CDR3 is TGTGCCAGCAGCTCTCCCTTAGCGGGAGGGGGTGAGACCCAGTACTTC. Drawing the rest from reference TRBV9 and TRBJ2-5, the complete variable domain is DSGVTQTPKHLITATGQRVTLRCSPRSGDLSVYWYQQSLDQGLQFLIQYYNGEERAKGNILERFSAQQFPDLHSELNLSSLELGDSALYFCASSSPLAGGGETQYFGPGTRLLVL.